The TCR beta chain described here comes from a study of blood T cell repertoires in COVID-19. About the research overall: Both acute and convalescent COVID-19 samples were obtained from the United States, Italy and Spain. T cells, B-cell-depleted T cells, or PBMCs provided the cDNA or gDNA that served as material.

How the authors handled the data: Amplification of reference gene primers was used by the study to estimate nucleated cell counts. Only in-frame clones appear in the TCRdb table, and some are missing; sequencing was by immunoSEQ multiplex PCR. That table furnishes V, J and clone size, whereas the DNA furnished D and trimming. The table includes around 45,000 clones, around 90% detected once. After removal of 6 bases from V and 4 bases from J, the junction contained 11 bases not matched to a gene. Germline CDR1 is SGHVS and CDR2 is FQNEAQ. The CDR3 is 18 amino acids. The sequencing input was peripheral blood. V gene TRBV7-8 combines with J gene TRBJ2-3; 15 bases align to TRBD2. This sequence originates from a man aged 55 to 70 with active COVID-19. The CDR3 loop is CASRTQSGLAGGADTQYF. The CDR3 DNA sequence: TGTGCCAGCAGAACCCAGTCCGGACTAGCGGGGGGGGCAGATACGCAGTATTTT.